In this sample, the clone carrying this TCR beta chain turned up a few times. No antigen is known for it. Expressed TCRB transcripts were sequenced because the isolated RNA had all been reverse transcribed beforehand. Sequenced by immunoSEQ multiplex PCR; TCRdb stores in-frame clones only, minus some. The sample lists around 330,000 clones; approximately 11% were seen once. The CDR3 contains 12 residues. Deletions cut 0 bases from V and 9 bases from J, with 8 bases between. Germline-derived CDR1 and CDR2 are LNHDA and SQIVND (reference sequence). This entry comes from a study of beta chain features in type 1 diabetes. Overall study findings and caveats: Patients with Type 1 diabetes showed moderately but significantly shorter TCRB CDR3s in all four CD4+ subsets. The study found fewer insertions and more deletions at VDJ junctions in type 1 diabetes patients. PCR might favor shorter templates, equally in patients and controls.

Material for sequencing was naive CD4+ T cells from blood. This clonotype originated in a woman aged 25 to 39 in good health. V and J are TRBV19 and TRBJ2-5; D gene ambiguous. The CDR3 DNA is TGTGCCAGTAGTATAGAGGCCAGGCCCCAGTACTTC. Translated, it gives CASSIEARPQYF. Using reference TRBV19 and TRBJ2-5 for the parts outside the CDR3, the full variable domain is DGGITQSPKYLFRKEGQNVTLSCEQNLNHDAMYWYRQDPGQGLRLIYYSQIVNDFQKGDIAEGYSVSREKKESFPLTVTSAQKNPTAFYLCASSIEARPQYFGPGTRLLVL.